One and the same sample provided the 3 T cell receptor beta chains below, sequenced in a study of OX40 agonist ivuxolimab in advanced cancers. The table came from immunoSEQ multiplex PCR; TCRdb's copy has only in-frame clones and leaves some out. The sample consists of approximately 79,000 clones, over 70% of them appearing once. The sequences come from CD4+ or CD8+ T cells sorted from blood, collected in a trial of the OX40 agonist ivuxolimab. The receptor set was obtained from an adult with an advanced solid tumor such as melanoma, head and neck, liver or kidney cancer.

The chain recombines TRBV7-9 with TRBJ2-5; D is ambiguous. Trimming stripped 1 base from V and 0 bases from J, with 3 bases between. Germline loops: CDR1 SEHNR, CDR2 FQNEAQ (reference sequence). This CDR3 has 13 amino acids. Here the CDR3 DNA reads TGTGCCAGCAGCTTAGGGTACCAAGAGACCCAGTACTTC. Translation: CASSLGYQETQYF.

V is TRBV6-5 and J is TRBJ2-7; 10 positions agree with TRBD2. The length of the CDR3 is 15 residues. CDR1 and CDR2 from the germline V gene are MNHEY and SVGAGI. The ends lost 0 bases at V and 4 bases at J; junction bases unmatched: 3. In DNA form, the CDR3 reads TGTGCCAGCAGTTACTCGGCAGCGGGGGGGTACGAGCAGTACTTC. Residues: CASSYSAAGGYEQYF.

The chain has TRBV6-6 and TRBJ2-5; no definite D call. The assigned J gene may be wrong: the sequence end matches TRBJ2-7 better. The CDR3 extends over 15 amino acids. In germline, CDR1 is MNHNY, CDR2 SVGAGI (reference sequence). The CDR3 DNA reads as TGTGCCAGCAGTTTAGGAAACCCTGTCATCTACGAGCAGTACTTC. Translated: CASSLGNPVIYEQYF.